The 19 T cell receptor beta chains given below trace back to one sample, sequenced in a study of tumor and adjacent non-tumor tissue in lung cancer. Three rounds of nested PCR, following a modified ARM-PCR protocol, produced the TCRbeta library. Each CDR3 protein gets one entry after TCRdb re-called the multiplex PCR reads with MiXCR. The sample contains some 99,000 distinct CDR3 sequences, roughly 77% of which appear only once. This sample's RNA came from whole unsorted tissue. Sequencing was performed on lung tumor tissue. These receptors came from a woman aged 60-70 years with non-small cell lung cancer.

This clonotype has a handful of counts. The rearrangement links TRBV12-3 or TRBV12-4 to TRBJ2-5; the D is unclear. The CDR3 contains 15 residues. V was cut by 1 base and J by 4 bases, with 13 bases left in between. CDR3 region: CASSLDSLTAETQYF. DNA for the CDR3: TGTGCCAGCAGTTTAGATTCGTTGACGGCAGAGACCCAGTACTTC.

As to this clonotype: A junction boundary mismatches the germline segment, possibly from a read error. The chain is built from TRBV18 and TRBJ2-3, with D unclear. Germline values: CDR1 KGHSH, CDR2 LQKENI. The CDR3 has 15 residues. The CDR3, as DNA: TGTGCCAACTCACCGACCGGTGGTAGTACAGATACGCAGTATTTT. Translated, it gives CANSPTGGSTDTQYF.

The table lists this clonotype with many counts. The gene calls are TRBV4-3 and TRBJ2-5; TRBD1 aligns across 8 bases. V lost 0 bases and J lost 3; bases outside the gene matches: 9. Per germline, CDR1 LGHNA and CDR2 YSLEER. CDR3 length equals 17 residues. The CDR3 spells CASSQDLGTGGKETQYF. In DNA form, the CDR3 reads TGCGCCAGCAGCCAAGATCTCGGGACAGGAGGAAAAGAGACCCAGTACTTC.

Concerning this clonotype itself: A junction boundary mismatches the germline segment, possibly from a read error. The chain has TRBV20-1 and TRBJ2-1; TRBD1 matches at 7 bases. CDR3 length: 12 residues. The germline gives CDR1 DFQATT, CDR2 SNEGSKA (reference sequence). The CDR3, as DNA: TGCTGTGCCAGGGGGAGCTGGGATGAGCAGTTCTTC. Translated: CCARGSWDEQFF.

This clonotype was picked up one time. This chain connects TRBV6-2 or TRBV6-3 to TRBJ2-1; the D gene is possibly TRBD2 (8 bases). Germline V gene lookup returns CDR1 MNHEY and CDR2 SVGEGT. This CDR3 is 16 amino acids long. V was shortened by 10 bases and J by 4 bases, with 23 bases between the two germline ends. The chain's CDR3 is CANNRRQGLGYNEQFF. CDR3 DNA sequence: TGTGCCAACAATCGCCGACAGGGACTAGGTTACAATGAGCAGTTCTTC.

Regarding this clonotype: In this CDR3 the conserved last residue, phenylalanine or tryptophan, is missing, so a read error is likely. V usage is TRBV4-3 and J usage is TRBJ2-7; TRBD1 might be the D (5 bases). From germline, CDR1 is LGHNA and CDR2 YSLEER. The CDR3 loop spans 15 amino acids. CDR3 in DNA: TGCGCCAACAGCCAGGAAGCCCAGGGTACATACGAGCAGTACTCC. Encoded protein: CANSQEAQGTYEQYS.

In its sample, this clonotype ranks as medium-sized. V and J are TRBV20-1 and TRBJ2-3, with 10 bases that match TRBD2. After removal of 4 bases from V and 2 bases from J, the junction contained 6 bases not matched to a gene. Per germline, CDR1 DFQATT and CDR2 SNEGSKA (reference sequence). The CDR3 has 15 amino acids. CDR3 sequence (DNA): TGCAGTGCTATTTCTAGCGGGGGAAACACAGATACGCAGTATTTT. As protein: CSAISSGGNTDTQYF.

With respect to this clonotype: This may stem from a read error, because a much larger clone lies one nucleotide away. V and J are TRBV4-1 and TRBJ1-5, with D unresolved. There are 13 residues in the CDR3. CDR1 is MGHRA and CDR2 is YSYEKL in the germline V gene. The CDR3 protein is CVSSQVAHQPQHF. For the CDR3, the DNA is TGCGTCAGCAGCCAAGTTGCCCACCAGCCCCAGCATTTT.

About this clonotype itself: The conserved final phenylalanine or tryptophan is absent from the CDR3, which likely points to a read error. The chain is built from TRBV29-1 and TRBJ2-4; D is tentatively TRBD1 or TRBD2 (6 bases each). Germline V gene data show CDR1 as SQVTM and CDR2 as ANQGSEA. V was shortened by 8 bases and J by 7 bases, with 15 bases between the two germline ends. CDR3 length: 12 residues. The CDR3 sequence: CSITRGLNIQYS. The CDR3 nucleotides read TGCAGCATTACCAGGGGACTGAACATTCAGTACTCC.

Notes on this clonotype: At one boundary the junction diverges from the germline segment, which might be a read error. The chain employs TRBV11-1 and TRBJ2-1; D perhaps matches TRBD1 (5 bases). Germline CDR1 is SGHAT and CDR2 is FQDESV (reference sequence). CDR3 length: 13 residues. Written as DNA, the CDR3 is TGTGCCAGCAGCTTAGCGACAGTGAGTGAGCATTTCTTC. It codes for CASSLATVSEHFF.

Of note for this clonotype: One junction end does not reproduce the germline sequence, and a read error may be involved. The CDR3 DNA reads TGCTGTGCTAGAAACGGTAAGACAGGGGACAATCAGCCCCAGCATTTT. It encodes CCARNGKTGDNQPQHF. This sequence joins TRBV20-1 and TRBJ1-5; 8 nucleotides align to TRBD1. CDR3 length: 16 residues. CDR1 and CDR2 from the germline V gene are DFQATT and SNEGSKA (reference sequence).

The rearrangement links TRBV6-1 to TRBJ1-1, with D hard to call. Germline values: CDR1 MNHNS, CDR2 SASEGT. The CDR3 runs 13 residues. CDR3 nucleotide sequence: TGTGTCAACAGTGATTCAGGTTACACTGAAGCTTTCTTT. Its translation: CVNSDSGYTEAFF.

Remarks on this clonotype: Compared with germline, one end of the junction differs, possibly owing to a read error. This chain connects TRBV20-1 to TRBJ2-7; D is unclear. The CDR3 is 15 amino acids. The germline CDR1 and CDR2 sequences are DFQATT and SNEGSKA (reference sequence). CDR3 sequence reads: CSVRDWEVGCYEQYF. The CDR3 coding sequence is TGCAGTGTTAGAGATTGGGAAGTAGGGTGCTACGAGCAGTACTTC.

In this sample, this clonotype turned up once. A much larger clone is a single base away; this may be a read error. The chain recombines TRBV6-2 or TRBV6-3 with TRBJ2-2, with 8 bases identical to TRBD2. The germline gives CDR1 MNHEY, CDR2 SVGEGT. CDR3 length equals 15 residues. The CDR3 nucleotides read TGTGCCAGCAGTTCGAAGCGGGAGAACACCGGGGAGCTGTTGTTT. The encoded protein is CASSSKRENTGELLF.

In regard to this clonotype: A much larger clone is a single base away; this may be a read error. The gene calls are TRBV20-1 and TRBJ1-2; 11 bases agree with TRBD1. CDR1 is DFQATT, CDR2 SNEGSKA, per germline (reference sequence). The CDR3 is 13 residues long. Here the CDR3 reads CILEGQGVEGYTF. In nucleotides, the CDR3 is TGCATTTTGGAGGGACAGGGGGTAGAGGGCTACACCTTC.

A word on this clonotype: This may be a read error, as it is one base from a much larger clone. The chain has TRBV12-3 or TRBV12-4 and TRBJ1-2; D perhaps matches TRBD1 (6 bases). The CDR3 length is 16 residues. V was clipped by 5 bases and J by 4 bases, with 20 bases between them. The CDR3 DNA reads as TGTGCCAGCAGTCCTGGGGGAACAGGGAACTCCTATGGCTACACCTTC. Its translation: CASSPGGTGNSYGYTF.

V usage is TRBV5-5 and J usage is TRBJ2-1; the match to TRBD2 covers 10 bases. The CDR3 has 15 amino acids. The trim removed 9 bases at V and 6 bases at J, leaving 12 bases unmatched. CDR1 SGHKS and CDR2 YYEKEE come from the germline V gene (reference sequence). CDR3 residues: CANRLGVAGGNEQFF. CDR3 sequence (DNA): TGTGCCAACAGGCTCGGAGTAGCGGGGGGCAATGAGCAGTTCTTC.

As concerns this clonotype: This CDR3 fails to terminate in the conserved phenylalanine or tryptophan, so it likely reflects a read error. The chain combines TRBV25-1 with TRBJ2-1; D ambiguous. The CDR3 is 14 amino acids. Germline-derived CDR1 and CDR2 are MGHDK and SYGVNS. V gave up 5 bases and J gave up 11 bases, with 19 bases separating them. The CDR3 here is CASSIPTLGNQQFS. In DNA form, the CDR3 reads TGTGCCAGCAGTATACCCACCCTAGGGAATCAGCAGTTCTCC.

On this clonotype: The junction differs from germline at one of its ends, possibly a read error. The chain carries TRBV20-1 and TRBJ1-5; D is possibly TRBD1 (5 bases). CDR1 is DFQATT, CDR2 SNEGSKA, per germline (reference sequence). This CDR3 has 14 amino acids. In nucleotides, the CDR3 is TGCAGTGCTAGAGTAGTGACAGTCAATCAGCCCCAACATTTT. This translates into CSARVVTVNQPQHF.